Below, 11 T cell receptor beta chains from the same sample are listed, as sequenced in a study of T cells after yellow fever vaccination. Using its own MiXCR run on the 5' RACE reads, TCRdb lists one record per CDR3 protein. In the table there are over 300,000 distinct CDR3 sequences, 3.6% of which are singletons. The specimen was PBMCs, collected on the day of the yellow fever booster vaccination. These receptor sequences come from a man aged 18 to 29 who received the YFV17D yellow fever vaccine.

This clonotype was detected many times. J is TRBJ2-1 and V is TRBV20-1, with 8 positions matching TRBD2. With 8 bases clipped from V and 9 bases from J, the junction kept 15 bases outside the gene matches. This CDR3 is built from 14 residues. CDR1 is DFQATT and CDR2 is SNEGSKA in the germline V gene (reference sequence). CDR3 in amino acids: CSKRPAGGQTEQFF. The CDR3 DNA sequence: TGCAGTAAACGCCCGGCGGGGGGCCAAACTGAGCAGTTCTTC.

The CDR3 region is CASSQQAGTSSYEQYF. Here the CDR3 DNA reads TGCGCCAGCAGCCAGCAGGCCGGGACTAGCTCCTACGAGCAGTACTTC. The gene calls are TRBV4-1 and TRBJ2-7; 8 bases agree with TRBD2. This CDR3 is built from 16 residues. Trimming removed 3 bases from V and 0 bases from J; junction bases left unmatched: 7. The germline V gene encodes CDR1 MGHRA and CDR2 YSYEKL.

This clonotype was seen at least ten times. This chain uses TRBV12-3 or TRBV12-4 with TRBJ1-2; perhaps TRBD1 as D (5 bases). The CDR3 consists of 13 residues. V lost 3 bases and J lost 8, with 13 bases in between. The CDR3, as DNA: TGTGCCAGCAGTTTGCAAGGGGCCCTGGGCTACACCTTC. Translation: CASSLQGALGYTF.

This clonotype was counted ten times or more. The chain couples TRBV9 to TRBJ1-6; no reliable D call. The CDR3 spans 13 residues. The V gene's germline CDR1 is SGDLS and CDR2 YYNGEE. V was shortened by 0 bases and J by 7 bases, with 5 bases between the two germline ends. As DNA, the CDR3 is TGTGCCAGCAGCGTAGTGTCAAATTCACCCCTCCACTTT. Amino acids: CASSVVSNSPLHF.

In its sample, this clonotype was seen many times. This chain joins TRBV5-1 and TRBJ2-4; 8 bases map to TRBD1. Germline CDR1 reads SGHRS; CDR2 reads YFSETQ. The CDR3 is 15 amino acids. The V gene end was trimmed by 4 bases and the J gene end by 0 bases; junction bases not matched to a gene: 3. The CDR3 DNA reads TGCGCCAGCAGCGAGGGACAGGTAGCCAAAAACATTCAGTACTTC. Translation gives CASSEGQVAKNIQYF.

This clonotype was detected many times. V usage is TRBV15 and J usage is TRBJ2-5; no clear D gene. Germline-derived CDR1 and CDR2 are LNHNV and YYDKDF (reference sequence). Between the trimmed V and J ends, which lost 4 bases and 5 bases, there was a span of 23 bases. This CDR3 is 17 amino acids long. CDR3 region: CATSKGPGGLNRETQYF. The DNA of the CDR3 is TGTGCCACCAGCAAAGGGCCAGGCGGTCTCAATAGGGAGACCCAGTACTTC.

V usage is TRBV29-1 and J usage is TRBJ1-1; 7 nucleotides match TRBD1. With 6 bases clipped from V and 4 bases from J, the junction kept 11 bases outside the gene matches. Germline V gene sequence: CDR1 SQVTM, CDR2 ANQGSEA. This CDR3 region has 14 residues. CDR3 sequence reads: CSVEGARGGTEAFF. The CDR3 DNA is TGCAGCGTCGAGGGGGCCCGGGGGGGCACTGAAGCTTTCTTT.

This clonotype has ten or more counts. The CDR3 bases are TGTGCCAGCAGCTTGGTTCGGGGGACGACGCACACTGAAGCTTTCTTT. It codes for CASSLVRGTTHTEAFF. The chain links TRBV5-6 to TRBJ1-1; possible D gene TRBD1, 5 bases. The CDR3 is made up of 16 amino acids. CDR1 is SGHDT and CDR2 is YYEEEE in the germline V gene. The V gene lost 0 bases and the J gene lost 3 bases, with 15 bases spanning the gap.

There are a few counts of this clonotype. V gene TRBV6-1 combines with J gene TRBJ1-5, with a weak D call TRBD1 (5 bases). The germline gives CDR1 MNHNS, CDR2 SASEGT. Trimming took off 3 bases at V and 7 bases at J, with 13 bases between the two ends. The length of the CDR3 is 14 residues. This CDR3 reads CASSDVGGSQPQHF. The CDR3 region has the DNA TGTGCCAGCAGTGACGTTGGGGGGAGCCAGCCCCAGCATTTT.

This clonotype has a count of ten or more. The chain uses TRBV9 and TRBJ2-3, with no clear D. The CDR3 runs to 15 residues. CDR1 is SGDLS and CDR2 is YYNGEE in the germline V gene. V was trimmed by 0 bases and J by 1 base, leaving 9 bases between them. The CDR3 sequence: CASSVEGKRTDTQYF. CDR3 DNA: TGTGCCAGCAGCGTAGAAGGGAAACGCACAGATACGCAGTATTTT. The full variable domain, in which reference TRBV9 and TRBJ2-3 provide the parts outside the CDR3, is DSGVTQTPKHLITATGQRVTLRCSPRSGDLSVYWYQQSLDQGLQFLIQYYNGEERAKGNILERFSAQQFPDLHSELNLSSLELGDSALYFCASSVEGKRTDTQYFGPGTRLTVL.

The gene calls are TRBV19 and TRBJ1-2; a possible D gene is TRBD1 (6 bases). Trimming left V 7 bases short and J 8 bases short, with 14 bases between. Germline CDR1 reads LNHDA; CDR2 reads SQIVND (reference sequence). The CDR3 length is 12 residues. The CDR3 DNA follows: TGTGCCAGTATGCGGGGGCTGGAGGGCTACACCTTC. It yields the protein CASMRGLEGYTF.